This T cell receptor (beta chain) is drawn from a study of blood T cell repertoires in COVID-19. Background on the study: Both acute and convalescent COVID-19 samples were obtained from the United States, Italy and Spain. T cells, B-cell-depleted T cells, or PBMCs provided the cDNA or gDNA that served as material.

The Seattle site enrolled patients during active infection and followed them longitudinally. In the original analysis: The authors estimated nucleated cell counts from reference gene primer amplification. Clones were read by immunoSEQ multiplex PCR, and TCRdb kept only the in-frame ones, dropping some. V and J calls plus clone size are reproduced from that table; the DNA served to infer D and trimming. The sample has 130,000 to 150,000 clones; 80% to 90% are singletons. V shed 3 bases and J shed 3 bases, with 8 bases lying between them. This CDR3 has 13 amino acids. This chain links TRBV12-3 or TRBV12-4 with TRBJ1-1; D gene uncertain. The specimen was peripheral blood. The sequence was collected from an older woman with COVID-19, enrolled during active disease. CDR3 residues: CASSFVTYTEAFF. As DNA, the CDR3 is TGTGCCAGCAGTTTTGTGACTTACACTGAAGCTTTCTTT.